This TCR beta chain was retrieved from a study of T cell changes during pregnancy in multiple sclerosis. This table comes from immunoSEQ multiplex PCR, and its TCRdb copy is limited to in-frame clones, with some not included. This sample has around 42,000 clones, with about 91% found just once. Germline CDR1 reads LNHNV; CDR2 reads YYDKDF (reference sequence). This CDR3 comprises 16 residues. V gave up 1 base and J gave up 0 bases, with 10 bases separating them. The sequencing used CD4+ T cells from peripheral blood mononuclear cells, collected after pregnancy. The chain is built from TRBV15 and TRBJ1-3; maybe TRBD1 (5 bases). The receptor comes from a female donor in good health, enrolled as a control in a pregnancy study. The CDR3 loop reads CATSRGQLSSGNTIYF. Written as DNA, the CDR3 is TGTGCCACCAGCAGAGGACAGTTGAGCTCTGGAAACACCATATATTTT.